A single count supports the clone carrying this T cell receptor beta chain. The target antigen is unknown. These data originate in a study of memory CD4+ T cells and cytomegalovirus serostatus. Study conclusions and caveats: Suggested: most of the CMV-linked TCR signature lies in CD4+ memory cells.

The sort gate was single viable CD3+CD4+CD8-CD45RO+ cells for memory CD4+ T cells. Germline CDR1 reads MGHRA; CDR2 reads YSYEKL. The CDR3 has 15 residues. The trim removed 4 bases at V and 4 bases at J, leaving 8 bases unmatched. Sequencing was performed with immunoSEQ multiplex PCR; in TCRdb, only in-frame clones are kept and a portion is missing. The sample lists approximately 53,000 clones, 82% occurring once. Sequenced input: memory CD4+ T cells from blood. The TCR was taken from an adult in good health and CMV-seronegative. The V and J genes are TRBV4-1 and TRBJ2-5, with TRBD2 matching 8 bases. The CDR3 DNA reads TGCGCCAGCAGCCTAGCGGGGAGAAGGGGAGAGACCCAGTACTTC. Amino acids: CASSLAGRRGETQYF.